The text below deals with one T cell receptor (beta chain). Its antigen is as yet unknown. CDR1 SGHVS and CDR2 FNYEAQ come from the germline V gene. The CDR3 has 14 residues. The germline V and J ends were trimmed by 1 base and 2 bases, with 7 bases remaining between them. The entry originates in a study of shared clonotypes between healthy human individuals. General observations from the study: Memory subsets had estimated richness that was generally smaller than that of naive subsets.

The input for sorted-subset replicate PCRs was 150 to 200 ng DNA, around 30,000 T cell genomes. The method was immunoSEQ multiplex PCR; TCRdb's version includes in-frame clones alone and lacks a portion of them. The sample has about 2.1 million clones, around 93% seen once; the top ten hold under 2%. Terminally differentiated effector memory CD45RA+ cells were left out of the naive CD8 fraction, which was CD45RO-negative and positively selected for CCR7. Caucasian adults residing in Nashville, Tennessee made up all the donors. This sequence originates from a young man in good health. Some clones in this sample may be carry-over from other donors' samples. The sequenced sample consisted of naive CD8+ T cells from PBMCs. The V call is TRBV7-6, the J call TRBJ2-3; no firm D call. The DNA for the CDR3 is TGTGCCAGCAGCTTAGGGACCAACACAGATACGCAGTATTTT. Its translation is CASSLGTNTDTQYF. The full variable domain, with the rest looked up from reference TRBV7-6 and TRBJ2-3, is GAGVSQSPRYKVTKRGQDVALRCDPISGHVSLYWYRQALGQGPEFLTYFNYEAQQDKSGLPNDRFSAERPEGSISTLTIQRTEQRDSAMYRCASSLGTNTDTQYFGPGTRLTVL.